This paragraph reports one T cell receptor (beta chain). Its matching antigen is unknown. The sample is drawn from a study of CXCR3-negative and CXCR3-positive naive CD8 T cells. The study's findings and limits: Similarly elevated diversity marked both naive subsets, with memory CD8+ cells showing far lower diversity.

The germline gives CDR1 SQVTM, CDR2 ANQGSEA. The CDR3 spans 14 residues. Investigators sorted each CD8+ T cell subset in triplicate, taking around 290,000 cells each time. The study made its TRB cDNA libraries by 5' RACE, adding UMI labels. TCRdb derives one entry per CDR3 protein from the 5' RACE reads, leaving out DNA. The repertoire table contains roughly 39,000 distinct CDR3 sequences. The sequenced material came from memory CD8+ T cells from blood. The receptor was isolated from a human donor in good health. Some clones in this sample may be carry-over from other donors' samples. The chain is built from TRBV29-1 and TRBJ2-1; the D gene TCRdb calls, TRBD2, cannot be checked with no DNA. The CDR3 reads CSVRSGPSYNEQFF.